The sequence of this T cell receptor beta chain was determined in a study of blood T cell repertoires in COVID-19 (dated by TCRdb to the early 2020s). About the full investigation: Samples from collaborators originated in the United States, Italy and Spain and spanned both the acute and convalescent phases of COVID-19. The material from the prospective study consisted of cDNA or gDNA derived from T cells, B-cell-depleted T cells, or PBMCs. Deeply sampled blood TCRbeta repertoires from subjects exposed to, actively infected with, or recovered from COVID-19 were included in the dataset. The sample metadata nearly always contained a de-identified subject ID, COVID-19 status, age in years and sex. The samples were drawn from two sources: the first 160 participants of the ongoing ImmuneRACE study, and about 1,300 subjects contributed by 6 global collaborators. Where HLA class I and class II types were available, the types were taken from metadata supplied by the sample provider, not from assay-based typing. The repertoires were released in a freely available public database intended as a resource for research on the immune response to SARS-CoV-2.

Notes on this clone: Its specific antigen is unknown. Base qualities are not recorded, but no much larger clone differs from it by a single base.

Enrolling through a virtual design, the prospective study's participants ranged in age from roughly 18 to 89 years and lived across some 23 United States geographic areas. To assign participants to cohorts, the prospective study relied on clinical history that participants themselves reported in a screening survey and a study questionnaire. Exposed participants were defined as having been in contact with someone with a PCR-confirmed or clinician-diagnosed COVID-19 case within 2 weeks of study entry. Each participant in the prospective study had whole blood, serum and a nasopharyngeal or oropharyngeal swab collected by mobile phlebotomists. Additional blood draws and questionnaires over an approximately two-month period could optionally be provided by prospective study participants. Before DNA extraction, blood samples from the prospective study were shipped at room temperature or frozen. V is pruned by 6 bases and J by 5 bases, leaving 8 bases of the junction without a gene match. The germline V gene supplies CDR1 SGHDT and CDR2 YYEEEE. The CDR3 runs 13 amino acids, cysteine and phenylalanine included. Solely the CDR3 DNA is kept, with 39 bases framed from the first base.

The immunoSEQ Assay, a bias-controlled multiplex PCR, was used to amplify TCRbeta CDR3 regions from genomic DNA. Regarding the original processing steps: The number of nucleated cells in each sample was estimated from the amplification of reference gene primers within the assay. Sequence reads were collapsed and filtered to measure the absolute abundance of every unique TCRbeta CDR3 rearrangement. For each sample, productive Simpson clonality was calculated by taking the square root of Simpson's diversity index across productive rearrangements. In its TCRdb copy, this immuneACCESS table keeps in-frame sequences only and misses some clones. Where compared with another copy, unresolved V genes explain less than half of these, and the others have no known cause. For V, J and clone size, that table is used; D and trimming come from the DNA. Within this sample are around 320,000 clones, with around nine tenths of them counted one time only. The ten top clones hold about 4% of the sample.

General study outcomes and caveats: The quantity of clinical and demographic metadata differed by source and by participant and was supplied without curation.

Recombination joined TRBV5-6 with TRBJ2-7; 7 junctional bases match TRBD1. This sequence was found in a woman in her twenties or thirties who had been exposed to COVID-19. Sequenced sample: PBMCs or T cells enriched from blood (not recorded which). The DNA sequence is TGTGCCAGCACCCAGACAGGGTCGGACGAGCAGTACTTC. Its amino acids are CASTQTGSDEQYF.